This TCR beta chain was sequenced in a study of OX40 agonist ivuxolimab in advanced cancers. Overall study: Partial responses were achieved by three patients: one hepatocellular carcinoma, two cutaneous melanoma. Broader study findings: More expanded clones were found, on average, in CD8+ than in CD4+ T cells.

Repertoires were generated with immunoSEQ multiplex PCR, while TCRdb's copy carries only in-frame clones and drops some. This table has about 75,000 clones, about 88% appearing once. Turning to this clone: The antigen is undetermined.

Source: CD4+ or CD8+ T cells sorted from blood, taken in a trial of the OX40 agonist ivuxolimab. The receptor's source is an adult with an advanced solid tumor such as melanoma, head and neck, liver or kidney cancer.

The CDR3 is CASRRQVKDYGYTF. CDR3 DNA: TGTGCCAGCAGAAGACAGGTTAAGGACTATGGCTACACCTTC. This chain uses TRBV6-1 with TRBJ1-2; perhaps TRBD1 as D (6 bases). CDR1 is MNHNS, CDR2 SASEGT, per germline. The CDR3 is 14 residues long. The germline V and J ends were trimmed by 6 bases and 3 bases, with 14 bases remaining between them.